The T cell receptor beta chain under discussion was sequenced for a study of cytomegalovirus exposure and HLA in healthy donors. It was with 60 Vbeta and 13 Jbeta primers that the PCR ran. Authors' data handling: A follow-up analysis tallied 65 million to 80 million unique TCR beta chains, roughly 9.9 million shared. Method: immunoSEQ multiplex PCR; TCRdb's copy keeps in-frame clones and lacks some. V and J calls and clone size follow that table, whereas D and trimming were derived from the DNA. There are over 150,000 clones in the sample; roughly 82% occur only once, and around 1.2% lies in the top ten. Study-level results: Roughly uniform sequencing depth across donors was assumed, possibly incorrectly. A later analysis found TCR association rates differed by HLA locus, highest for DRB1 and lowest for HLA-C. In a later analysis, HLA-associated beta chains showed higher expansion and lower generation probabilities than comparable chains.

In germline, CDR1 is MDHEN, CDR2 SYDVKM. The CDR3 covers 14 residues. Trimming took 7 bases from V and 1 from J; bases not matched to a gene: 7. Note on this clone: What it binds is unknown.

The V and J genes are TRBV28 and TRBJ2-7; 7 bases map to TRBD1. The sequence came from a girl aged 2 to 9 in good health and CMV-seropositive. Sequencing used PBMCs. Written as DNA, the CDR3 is TGTGCCAGCAACGTGGGGACAGAGTCCTACGAGCAGTACTTC. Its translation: CASNVGTESYEQYF.